This passage covers 16 T cell receptor beta chains from one sample sequenced in a study of OX40 agonist ivuxolimab in advanced cancers. Method: immunoSEQ multiplex PCR; TCRdb's copy keeps in-frame clones and lacks some. The sample includes about 62,000 clones, around 81% of them seen just once. This specimen was CD4+ or CD8+ T cells sorted from blood, taken in a trial of the OX40 agonist ivuxolimab. Every receptor here comes from an adult with an advanced solid tumor such as melanoma, head and neck, liver or kidney cancer.

The genes are TRBV7-2 and TRBJ2-3; TRBD2 agrees at 11 bases. The junction had 7 bases not matched to a gene; V was cut back by 5 bases and J by 9 bases. CDR3 length: 14 residues. Germline CDR1 is SGHTA and CDR2 is FQGNSA. The CDR3 sequence: CASSPRLAGLTQYF. In DNA, the CDR3 is TGTGCCAGCAGCCCCAGACTAGCGGGACTAACGCAGTATTTT.

J is TRBJ2-5 and V is TRBV21-1; no check of the table's D call, TRBD1, against the DNA was made. TRBV21-1 represents a pseudogene. The CDR3 spans 15 residues. This chain's CDR3 is CASSNRTGFRETQYF. CDR3 coding DNA: TGTGCCAGCAGCAACCGAACAGGGTTCAGAGAGACCCAGTACTTC.

The chain has TRBV2 and TRBJ2-3; D unclear. This CDR3 contains 11 residues. Germline assignment: CDR1 SNHLY and CDR2 FYNNEI. Trimming left V 5 bases short and J 6 bases short, with 6 bases between. CDR3: CASSPADTQYF. The CDR3, as DNA: TGTGCCAGCAGTCCGGCGGATACGCAGTATTTT. The whole variable domain, remainder taken from reference TRBV2 and TRBJ2-3, is EPEVTQTPSHQVTQMGQEVILRCVPISNHLYFYWYRQILGQKVEFLVSFYNNEISEKSEIFDDQFSVERPDGSNFTLKIRSTKLEDSAMYFCASSPADTQYFGPGTRLTVL.

This clone was seen just once. This chain links TRBV6-5 with TRBJ1-5; D unclear. CDR1 is MNHEY and CDR2 is SVGAGI in the germline V gene. This CDR3 is 14 amino acids long. V was clipped by 0 bases and J by 6 bases, with 9 bases between them. CDR3 loop: CASSYSRVGQPQHF. DNA for the CDR3: TGTGCCAGCAGTTACTCAAGGGTCGGTCAGCCCCAGCATTTT.

V gene TRBV28 combines with J gene TRBJ2-7; 9 positions agree with TRBD1. Germline loops: CDR1 MDHEN, CDR2 SYDVKM. This CDR3 has 15 residues. V gave up 7 bases and J gave up 4 bases; unmatched junction bases: 11. CDR3 sequence (DNA): TGTGCCAGCAAAGACTGGGACAGGGAGGGATACGAGCAGTACTTC. This translates into CASKDWDREGYEQYF. The whole variable domain, remainder taken from reference TRBV28 and TRBJ2-7, is DVKVTQSSRYLVKRTGEKVFLECVQDMDHENMFWYRQDPGLGLRLIYFSYDVKMKEKGDIPEGYSVSREKKERFSLILESASTNQTSMYLCASKDWDREGYEQYFGPGTRLTVT.

This clone was seen more than once but under ten times. CDR3 nucleotides: TGTGCCAGCAGCGTAGATTGGGTTTCCTACGAGCAGTACTTC. Amino acid sequence: CASSVDWVSYEQYF. The chain uses TRBV9 and TRBJ2-7; no definite D call. V was pared by 0 bases and J by 1 base, with 8 bases between. CDR3 length: 14 amino acids. Germline V gene lookup returns CDR1 SGDLS and CDR2 YYNGEE.

This chain uses TRBV28 with TRBJ1-5; a possible D gene is TRBD1 (5 bases). Germline V gene lookup returns CDR1 MDHEN and CDR2 SYDVKM. V was shortened by 7 bases and J by 1 base, with 17 bases between the two germline ends. The CDR3 is 16 amino acids. This CDR3 is CASNQRGTGSNQPQHF. In DNA, the CDR3 is TGTGCCAGCAATCAGCGCGGAACAGGAAGCAATCAGCCCCAGCATTTT.

CDR3 DNA: TGCGCCAGCAGTTCCGGGGTACAAGAGACCCAGTACTTC. Amino acid sequence: CASSSGVQETQYF. The rearrangement uses TRBV10-1 and TRBJ2-5, with TRBD2 as a possible D gene (5 bases). Trimming shortened V by 5 bases and J by 2 bases, and 9 bases separated the two germline ends. The CDR3 is made up of 13 amino acids. Germline loops: CDR1 WNHNN, CDR2 SYGVQD (reference sequence).

The gene calls are TRBV5-1 and TRBJ1-1; 9 bases map to TRBD1. J lost 5 bases, V lost 0 bases, and 5 bases had no gene match. This CDR3 is built from 15 residues. Per germline, CDR1 SGHRS and CDR2 YFSETQ. CDR3 residues: CASSLGATGGTEAFF. CDR3 nucleotides: TGCGCCAGCAGCTTGGGCGCGACAGGGGGAACTGAAGCTTTCTTT.

In this sample, this clone turned up a few times. The chain employs TRBV7-9 and TRBJ2-7; TRBD2 aligns across 11 bases. V gave up 0 bases and J gave up 6 bases; unmatched junction bases: 4. This CDR3 is 15 amino acids long. Germline V gene lookup returns CDR1 SEHNR and CDR2 FQNEAQ (reference sequence). The CDR3 nucleotides read TGTGCCAGCAGCTTAGCCCTAGCGGGAGGAAGCGAGCAGTACTTC. This codes for CASSLALAGGSEQYF.

The CDR3 DNA reads TGTGCCAGCTCACCACGGACCGGGGAGCTGTTTTTT. This encodes CASSPRTGELFF. The chain couples TRBV18 to TRBJ2-2; D is ambiguous. Germline values: CDR1 KGHSH, CDR2 LQKENI. CDR3 size: 12 residues. The ends were cut back, 1 base at V and 5 bases at J, with 2 bases in the middle.

The chain recombines TRBV7-2 with TRBJ2-7; TRBD2 agrees at 10 bases. V shed 5 bases and J 0 bases; nucleotides not matched to a gene: 4. From germline, CDR1 is SGHTA and CDR2 FQGNSA. The CDR3 spans 15 residues. The CDR3 here is CASSTRTSGSYEQYF. The DNA for the CDR3 is TGTGCCAGCAGCACTAGGACTAGCGGCTCCTACGAGCAGTACTTC. Full variable domain (rest looked up from reference TRBV7-2 and TRBJ2-7): GAGVSQSPSNKVTEKGKDVELRCDPISGHTALYWYRQSLGQGLEFLIYFQGNSAPDKSGLPSDRFSAERTGGSVSTLTIQRTQQEDSAVYLCASSTRTSGSYEQYFGPGTRLTVT.

The chain combines TRBV5-6 with TRBJ2-1; D not resolved. The CDR3 is 12 residues long. V was cut by 1 base and J by 10 bases, with 9 bases left in between. In germline, CDR1 is SGHDT, CDR2 YYEEEE. The CDR3 DNA reads TGTGCCAGCAGCTTGCAAGTAACGGAGCAGTTCTTC. This encodes CASSLQVTEQFF.

The CDR3 DNA reads TGTGCCAGCAGCTTGCTGGGGGCAACCTACAATGAGCAGTTCTTC. This gives the protein CASSLLGATYNEQFF. The rearrangement uses TRBV7-2 and TRBJ2-1; D is possibly TRBD1 (6 bases). The CDR3 is made up of 15 amino acids. The germline V gene has CDR1 SGHTA and CDR2 FQGNSA. The V gene lost 3 bases and the J gene lost 2 bases, with 11 bases spanning the gap. The whole variable domain, filled in from reference TRBV7-2 and TRBJ2-1, reads GAGVSQSPSNKVTEKGKDVELRCDPISGHTALYWYRQSLGQGLEFLIYFQGNSAPDKSGLPSDRFSAERTGGSVSTLTIQRTQQEDSAVYLCASSLLGATYNEQFFGPGTRLTVL.

The rearrangement joins TRBV19 to TRBJ2-2, with unresolved D. This CDR3 has 15 residues. Germline CDR1 reads LNHDA; CDR2 reads SQIVND (reference sequence). Trimming shortened V by 0 bases and J by 1 base, and 6 bases separated the two germline ends. The CDR3 nucleotides read TGTGCCAGTAGTATAGAGGGGTGGAACACCGGGGAGCTGTTTTTT. This gives the protein CASSIEGWNTGELFF.

This sequence joins TRBV30 and TRBJ1-6; D possibly corresponds to TRBD1 (5 bases). The CDR3 runs 18 residues. The ends were cut back, 0 bases at V and 0 bases at J, with 15 bases in the middle. The germline gives CDR1 GTSNPN, CDR2 SVGIG (reference sequence). This chain's CDR3 is CAWSVPSAGSSYNSPLHF. The CDR3 DNA reads TGTGCCTGGAGTGTACCTTCGGCAGGGAGCTCCTATAATTCACCCCTCCACTTT.